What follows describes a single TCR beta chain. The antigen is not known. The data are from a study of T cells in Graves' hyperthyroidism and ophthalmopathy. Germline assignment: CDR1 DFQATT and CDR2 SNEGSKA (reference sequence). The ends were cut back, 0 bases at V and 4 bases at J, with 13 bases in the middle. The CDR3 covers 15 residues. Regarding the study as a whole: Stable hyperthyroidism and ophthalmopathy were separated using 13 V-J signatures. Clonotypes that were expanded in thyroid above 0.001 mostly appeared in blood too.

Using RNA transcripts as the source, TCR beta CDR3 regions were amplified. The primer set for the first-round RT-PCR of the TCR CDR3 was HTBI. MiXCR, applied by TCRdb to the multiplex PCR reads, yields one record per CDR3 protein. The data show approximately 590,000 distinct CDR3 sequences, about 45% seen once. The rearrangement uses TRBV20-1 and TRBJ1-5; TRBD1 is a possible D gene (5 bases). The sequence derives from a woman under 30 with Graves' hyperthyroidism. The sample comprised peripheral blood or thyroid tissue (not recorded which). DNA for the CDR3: TGCAGTGCTAGAGATCCGGGGGGGGGAAATCAGCCCCAGCATTTT. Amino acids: CSARDPGGGNQPQHF.